This T cell receptor (beta chain) originates from a study of long-term antiretroviral therapy in people with HIV. The CDR3 is 14 residues long. Per germline, CDR1 SGHVS and CDR2 FNYEAQ. Trimming removed 2 bases at V and 7 bases at J, with 9 bases between. Study observations and caveats: Relative to transplant donor controls, diversity remained lower despite increasing after ART. Someone took the blood between 2004 and 2017, maybe while older ART regimens were in use.

A remark on this clone: Antigen specificity is unknown.

It was version v3.0 of the immunoSEQ assay that was run at survey level. The table came from immunoSEQ multiplex PCR; TCRdb's copy has only in-frame clones and leaves some out. The profile shows 27,000 or so clones, around 83% of them singletons. The receptor was derived from a man in his forties or fifties with HIV. The V call is TRBV7-6, the J call TRBJ1-6; no firm D call. Specimen: unsorted PBMCs, collected 2.9 years after starting antiretroviral therapy. CDR3 DNA sequence: TGTGCCAGCAGCTTACGTTCCCCCAATTCACCCCTCCACTTT. It specifies CASSLRSPNSPLHF.